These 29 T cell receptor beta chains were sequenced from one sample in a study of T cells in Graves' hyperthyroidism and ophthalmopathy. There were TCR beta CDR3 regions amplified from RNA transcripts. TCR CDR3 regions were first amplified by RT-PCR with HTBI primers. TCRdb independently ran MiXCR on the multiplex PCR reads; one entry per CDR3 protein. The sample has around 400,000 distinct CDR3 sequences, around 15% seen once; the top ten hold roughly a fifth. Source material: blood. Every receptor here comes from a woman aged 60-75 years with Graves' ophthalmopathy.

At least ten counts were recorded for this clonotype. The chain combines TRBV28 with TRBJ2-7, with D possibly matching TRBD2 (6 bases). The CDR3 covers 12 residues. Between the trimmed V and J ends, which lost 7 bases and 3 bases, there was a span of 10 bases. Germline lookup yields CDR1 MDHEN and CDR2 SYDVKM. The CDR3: CASNAGNYEQYF. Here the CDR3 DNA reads TGTGCCAGCAACGCGGGGAACTACGAGCAGTACTTC.

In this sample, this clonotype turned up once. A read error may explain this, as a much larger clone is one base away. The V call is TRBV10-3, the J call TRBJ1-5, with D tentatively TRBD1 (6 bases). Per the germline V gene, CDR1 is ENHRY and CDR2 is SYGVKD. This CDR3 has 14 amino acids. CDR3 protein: CATSKQGVEQPQHF. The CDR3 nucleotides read TGTGCCACCAGTAAACAGGGAGTGGAACAGCCCCAGCATTTT.

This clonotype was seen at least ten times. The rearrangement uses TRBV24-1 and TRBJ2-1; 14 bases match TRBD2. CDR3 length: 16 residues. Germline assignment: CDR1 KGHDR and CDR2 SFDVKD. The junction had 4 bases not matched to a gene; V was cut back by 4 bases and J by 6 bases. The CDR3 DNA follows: TGTGCCACCAGTGACCCCGGGACTAGCGGGAGCAATGAGCAGTTCTTC. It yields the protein CATSDPGTSGSNEQFF.

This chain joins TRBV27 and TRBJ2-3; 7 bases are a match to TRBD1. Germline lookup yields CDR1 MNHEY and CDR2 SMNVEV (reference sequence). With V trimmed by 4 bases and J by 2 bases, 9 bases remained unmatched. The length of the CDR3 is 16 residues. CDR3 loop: CASSSRDRAYTDTQYF. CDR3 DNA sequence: TGTGCCAGCAGTTCCCGGGACAGAGCATACACAGATACGCAGTATTTT.

The CDR3 is CASSPPTGGGNRETQYF. DNA of the CDR3: TGTGCCAGCTCACCACCCACCGGAGGCGGGAATCGAGAGACCCAGTACTTC. The chain carries TRBV18 and TRBJ2-5; the D gene is possibly TRBD2 (6 bases). The germline V and J ends were trimmed by 0 bases and 4 bases, with 18 bases remaining between them. Looked up from germline, CDR1 is KGHSH and CDR2 is LQKENI. There are 17 residues in the CDR3.

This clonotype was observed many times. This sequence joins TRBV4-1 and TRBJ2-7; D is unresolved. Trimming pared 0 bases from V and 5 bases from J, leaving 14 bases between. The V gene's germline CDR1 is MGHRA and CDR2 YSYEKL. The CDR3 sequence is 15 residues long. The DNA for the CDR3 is TGCGCCAGCAGCCAAGAGGTTGGCATCCCCGACGAGCAGTACTTC. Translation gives CASSQEVGIPDEQYF.

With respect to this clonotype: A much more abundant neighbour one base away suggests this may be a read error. DNA of the CDR3: TGCAGTTCTTCCCGGCGCCGAGATACGCAGTATTTT. It specifies CSSSRRRDTQYF. This chain joins TRBV20-1 and TRBJ2-3; no clear D. The CDR3 has 12 residues. Trimming removed 8 bases at V and 5 bases at J, with 14 bases between. The germline V gene encodes CDR1 DFQATT and CDR2 SNEGSKA (reference sequence).

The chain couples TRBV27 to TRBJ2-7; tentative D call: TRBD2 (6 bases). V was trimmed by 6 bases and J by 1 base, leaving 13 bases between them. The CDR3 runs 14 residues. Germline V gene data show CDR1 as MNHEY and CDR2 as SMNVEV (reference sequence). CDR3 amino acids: CASRRGFRSYEQYF. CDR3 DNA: TGTGCCAGCAGACGGGGGTTCCGGTCCTACGAGCAGTACTTC.

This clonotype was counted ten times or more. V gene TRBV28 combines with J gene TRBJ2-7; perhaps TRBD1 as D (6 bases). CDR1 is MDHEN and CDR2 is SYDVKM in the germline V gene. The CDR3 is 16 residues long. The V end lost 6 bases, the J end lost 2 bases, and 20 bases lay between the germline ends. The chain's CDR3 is CASRSTGSAIPYEQYF. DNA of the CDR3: TGTGCCAGCAGGTCGACAGGTTCAGCCATTCCCTACGAGCAGTACTTC.

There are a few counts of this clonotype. CDR3: CASRASRWDEQYF. DNA of the CDR3: TGTGCCAGTCGGGCGTCCAGGTGGGACGAGCAGTACTTC. The chain joins TRBV19 to TRBJ2-7; D is unclear. V dropped 8 bases and J dropped 5 bases, with 16 bases sitting between them. The germline gives CDR1 LNHDA, CDR2 SQIVND (reference sequence). The CDR3 has 13 residues.

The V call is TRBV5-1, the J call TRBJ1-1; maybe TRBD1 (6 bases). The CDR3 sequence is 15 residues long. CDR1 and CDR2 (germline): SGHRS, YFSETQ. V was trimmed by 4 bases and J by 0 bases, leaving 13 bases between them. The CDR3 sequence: CASSGETGLNTEAFF. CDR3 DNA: TGCGCCAGCAGCGGGGAGACAGGCTTGAACACTGAAGCTTTCTTT. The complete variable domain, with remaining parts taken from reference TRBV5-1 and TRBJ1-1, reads KAGVTQTPRYLIKTRGQQVTLSCSPISGHRSVSWYQQTPGQGLQFLFEYFSETQRNKGNFPGRFSGRQFSNSRSEMNVSTLELGDSALYLCASSGETGLNTEAFFGQGTRLTVV.

The CDR3 DNA reads as TGTGCCAGTAGTATAGATGGGGGGGATCAGCCCCAGCATTTT. It yields the protein CASSIDGGDQPQHF. The J gene is TRBJ1-5, the V gene TRBV19; TRBD1 is a possible D gene (5 bases). CDR1 is LNHDA and CDR2 is SQIVND in the germline V gene (reference sequence). The CDR3 has 14 amino acids. Trimming pared 0 bases from V and 5 bases from J, leaving 8 bases between.

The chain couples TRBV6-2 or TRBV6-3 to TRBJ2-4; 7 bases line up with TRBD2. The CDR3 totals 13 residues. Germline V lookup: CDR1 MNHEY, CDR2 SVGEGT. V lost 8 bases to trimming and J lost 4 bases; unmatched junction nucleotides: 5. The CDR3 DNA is TGTGCCAGCCAGCGGGACGAGAAAAACATTCAGTACTTC. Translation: CASQRDEKNIQYF.

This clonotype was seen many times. The CDR3 nucleotides are TGTGCCAGCAACTCGGGGACTCTCTACGAGCAGTACTTC. This sequence encodes CASNSGTLYEQYF. The chain has TRBV28 and TRBJ2-7, with D tentatively TRBD2 (6 bases). V shed 7 bases and J shed 3 bases, with 13 bases lying between them. From germline, CDR1 is MDHEN and CDR2 SYDVKM. The CDR3 has 13 amino acids.

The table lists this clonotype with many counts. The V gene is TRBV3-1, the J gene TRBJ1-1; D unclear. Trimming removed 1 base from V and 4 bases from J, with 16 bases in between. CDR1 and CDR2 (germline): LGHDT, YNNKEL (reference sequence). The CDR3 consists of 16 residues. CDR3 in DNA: TGTGCCAGCAGCCAAGGCACTCTTCTCCTACCCACTGAAGCTTTCTTT. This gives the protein CASSQGTLLLPTEAFF. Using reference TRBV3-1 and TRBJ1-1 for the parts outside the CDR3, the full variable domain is DTAVSQTPKYLVTQMGNDKSIKCEQNLGHDTMYWYKQDSKKFLKIMFSYNNKELIINETVPNRFSPKSPDKAHLNLHINSLELGDSAVYFCASSQGTLLLPTEAFFGQGTRLTVV.

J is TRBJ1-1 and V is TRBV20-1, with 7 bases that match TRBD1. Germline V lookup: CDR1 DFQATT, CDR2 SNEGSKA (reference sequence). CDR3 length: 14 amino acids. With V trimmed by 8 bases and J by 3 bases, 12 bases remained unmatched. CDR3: CSQPGGGGDTEAFF. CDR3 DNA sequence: TGCAGTCAACCAGGGGGAGGTGGCGACACTGAAGCTTTCTTT.

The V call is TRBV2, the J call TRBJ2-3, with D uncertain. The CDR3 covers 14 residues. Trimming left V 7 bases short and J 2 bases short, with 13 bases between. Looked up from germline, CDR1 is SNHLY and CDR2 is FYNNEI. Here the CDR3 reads CASMHGLPTDTQYF. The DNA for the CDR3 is TGTGCCAGCATGCATGGGTTACCCACAGATACGCAGTATTTT.

DNA of the CDR3: TGCAGTGCCCCCGCGACCAGGGGAGGCGAGCAGTACTTC. It is translated as CSAPATRGGEQYF. The chain recombines TRBV20-1 with TRBJ2-7, with D tentatively TRBD1 or TRBD2 (6 bases each). This CDR3 has 13 residues. V was pared by 6 bases and J by 6 bases, with 18 bases between. CDR1 and CDR2 (germline): DFQATT, SNEGSKA (reference sequence).

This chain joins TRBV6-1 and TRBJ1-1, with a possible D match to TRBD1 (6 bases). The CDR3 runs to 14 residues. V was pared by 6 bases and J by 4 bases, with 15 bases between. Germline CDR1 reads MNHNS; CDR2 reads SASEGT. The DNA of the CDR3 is TGTGCCAGCAGCCCGGGACATCTGGGCACTGAAGCTTTCTTT. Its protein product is CASSPGHLGTEAFF.

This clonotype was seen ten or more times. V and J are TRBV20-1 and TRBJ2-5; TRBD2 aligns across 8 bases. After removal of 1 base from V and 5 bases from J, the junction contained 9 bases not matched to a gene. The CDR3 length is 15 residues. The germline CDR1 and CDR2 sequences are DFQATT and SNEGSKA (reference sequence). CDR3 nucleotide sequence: TGCAGTGCTAGAGGTCCAGCGGGAGTCCGGGAGACCCAGTACTTC. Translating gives CSARGPAGVRETQYF.

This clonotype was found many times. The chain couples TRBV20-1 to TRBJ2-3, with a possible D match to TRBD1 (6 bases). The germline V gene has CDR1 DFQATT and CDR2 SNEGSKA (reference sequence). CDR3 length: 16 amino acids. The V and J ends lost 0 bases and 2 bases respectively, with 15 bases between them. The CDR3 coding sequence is TGCAGTGCTAGAGATTACACGAGGGGGACCACAGATACGCAGTATTTT. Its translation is CSARDYTRGTTDTQYF.

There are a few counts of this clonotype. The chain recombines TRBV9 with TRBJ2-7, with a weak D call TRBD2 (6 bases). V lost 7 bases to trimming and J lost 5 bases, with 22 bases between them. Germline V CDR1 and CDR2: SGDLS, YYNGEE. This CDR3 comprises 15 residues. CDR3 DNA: TGTGCCAGCTCTAGAGAGGTACTAGCAATGAACGAGCAGTACTTC. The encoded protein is CASSREVLAMNEQYF.

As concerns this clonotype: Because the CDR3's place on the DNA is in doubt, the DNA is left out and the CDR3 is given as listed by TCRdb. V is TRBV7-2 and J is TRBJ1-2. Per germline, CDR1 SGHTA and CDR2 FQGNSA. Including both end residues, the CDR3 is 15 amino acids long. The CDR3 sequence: CASSFRTFGSDGYTF.

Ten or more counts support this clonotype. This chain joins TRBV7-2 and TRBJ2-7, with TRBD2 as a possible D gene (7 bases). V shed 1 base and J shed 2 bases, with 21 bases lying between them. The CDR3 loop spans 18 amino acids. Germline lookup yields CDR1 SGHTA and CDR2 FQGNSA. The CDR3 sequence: CASSLGSRGGADPYEQYF. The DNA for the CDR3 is TGTGCCAGCAGCTTAGGAAGTAGGGGGGGCGCGGACCCCTACGAGCAGTACTTC.

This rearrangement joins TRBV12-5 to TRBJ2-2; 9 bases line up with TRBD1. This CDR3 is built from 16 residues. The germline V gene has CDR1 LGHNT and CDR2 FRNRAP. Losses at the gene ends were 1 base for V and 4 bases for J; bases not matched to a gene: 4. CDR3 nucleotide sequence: TGTGCTAGTGGTTTGGCTACAGGGGGCCGCACCGGGGAGCTGTTTTTT. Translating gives CASGLATGGRTGELFF.

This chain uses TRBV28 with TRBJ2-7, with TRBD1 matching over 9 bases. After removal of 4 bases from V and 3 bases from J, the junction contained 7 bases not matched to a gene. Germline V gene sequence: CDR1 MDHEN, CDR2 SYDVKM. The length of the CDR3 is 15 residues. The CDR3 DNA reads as TGTGCCAGCAGTTCCTCTTCGACAGGGGGCTACGAGCAGTACTTC. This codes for CASSSSSTGGYEQYF.

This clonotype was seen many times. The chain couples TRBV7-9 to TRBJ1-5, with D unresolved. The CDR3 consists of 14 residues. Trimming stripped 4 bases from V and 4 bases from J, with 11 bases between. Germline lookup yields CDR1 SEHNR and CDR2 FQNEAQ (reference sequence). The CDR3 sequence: CASSSMTLNQPQHF. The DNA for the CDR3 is TGTGCCAGCAGCTCCATGACACTTAATCAGCCCCAGCATTTT.

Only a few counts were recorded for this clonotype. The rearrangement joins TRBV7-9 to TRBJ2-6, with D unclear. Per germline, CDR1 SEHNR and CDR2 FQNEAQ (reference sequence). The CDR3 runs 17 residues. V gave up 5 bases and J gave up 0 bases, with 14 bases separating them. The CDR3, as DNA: TGTGCCAGCAGCGTTGGGGAAACCTACTCTGGGGCCAACGTCCTGACTTTC. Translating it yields CASSVGETYSGANVLTF.

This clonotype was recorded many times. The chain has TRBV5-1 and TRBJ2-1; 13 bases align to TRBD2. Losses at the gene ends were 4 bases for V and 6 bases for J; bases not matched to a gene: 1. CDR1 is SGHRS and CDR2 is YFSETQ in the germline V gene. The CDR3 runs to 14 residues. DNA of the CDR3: TGCGCCAGCAGCGGACTAGCGGGAGTCAATGAGCAGTTCTTC. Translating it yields CASSGLAGVNEQFF.